This T cell receptor beta chain comes out of a study of blood T cell repertoires in COVID-19. Study-level background: From the United States, Italy and Spain came samples of acute and convalescent COVID-19. The analysed material was cDNA or gDNA that came from T cells, B-cell-depleted T cells, or PBMCs.

Assignments of participants to cohorts depended upon their own reported clinical history. This clone has just one count. In the original analysis: Estimation of nucleated cell counts relied on the amplification of reference gene primers. Sequenced by immunoSEQ multiplex PCR; TCRdb stores in-frame clones only, minus some. The V and J calls and clone size were taken over from that table, and D and trimming were inferred from the DNA. In the table there are around 230,000 clones, approximately 88% of which are singletons. Trimming shortened V by 1 base and J by 2 bases, and 12 bases separated the two germline ends. Germline CDR1 LNHDA, CDR2 SQIVND (reference sequence). This CDR3 is built from 16 residues.

The chain links TRBV19 to TRBJ2-1; tentative D call: TRBD2 (6 bases). This clonotype was obtained from a woman aged 40 to 50 with acute COVID-19. The sequenced sample consisted of PBMCs or T cells enriched from blood (not recorded which). This chain's CDR3 is CASSIGRLATYNEQFF. The CDR3 bases are TGTGCCAGTAGTATAGGTCGGCTAGCGACCTACAATGAGCAGTTCTTC.